These T cell receptor beta chains were read from a single sample in a study of long-term antiretroviral therapy in people with HIV. Only in-frame clones appear in the TCRdb table, and some are missing; sequencing was by immunoSEQ multiplex PCR. The sample has more than 35,000 clones, about 96% seen once. The sample here was unsorted PBMCs, taken 3.7 years after starting antiretroviral therapy. These receptors came from a woman aged 50 to 60 with HIV. Both conserved end residues are part of each CDR3. Part of the rows lack a size; the others show once, few, many or a class for expanded clones.

CDR3aa: CASRRTGGNSPLHF; v_gene: TRBV6-5; abundance: NA
CDR3aa: CASSLSGWGPNEQFF; v_gene: TRBV27; abundance: NA
CDR3aa: CAISDGTSGGTDTQYF; v_gene: TRBV10-3; abundance: NA
CDR3aa: CASSTDRGQSTVYEQYF; v_gene: TRBV27; abundance: NA
CDR3aa: CASKQGTGELFF; v_gene: TRBV27; abundance: NA
CDR3aa: CASSGKGLRGKNIQYF; v_gene: TRBV25-1; abundance: NA
CDR3aa: CASSEEVGQPQHF; v_gene: TRBV2; abundance: once
CDR3aa: CASSHRTGENNEQFF; v_gene: TRBV18; abundance: NA
CDR3aa: CASSFPTSGGSTGELFF; v_gene: TRBV7-9; abundance: NA
CDR3aa: CASSQDGGGLETQYF; v_gene: TRBV4-1; abundance: NA
CDR3aa: CASSEQRGAYNEQFF; v_gene: TRBV6-1; abundance: NA
CDR3aa: CASSPGGGGTQYF; v_gene: TRBV11-2; abundance: NA
CDR3aa: CASSLDLRTSVNEQYF; v_gene: TRBV5-6; abundance: NA
CDR3aa: CASSFGYEQFF; v_gene: TRBV7-9; abundance: NA
CDR3aa: CASSTSGWTPEAFF; v_gene: TRBV6-5; abundance: NA
CDR3aa: CASSLKKGGGELFF; v_gene: TRBV11-3; abundance: NA
CDR3aa: CASSYAGVADQPQHF; v_gene: TRBV6-6; abundance: once
CDR3aa: CASSGKAGGVDTQYF; v_gene: TRBV19; abundance: NA